This T cell receptor beta chain was sequenced during a study of T cell repertoires in cytomegalovirus infection. TCRdb itself ran the reads through MiXCR, one entry per CDR3 protein. The repertoire holds about 920,000 distinct CDR3 sequences, with 31% as singletons. This CDR3 comprises 16 residues. Per germline, CDR1 SGHVS and CDR2 FQNEAQ. V lost 6 bases, J lost 0 bases, and 9 bases stayed unmatched. Note on this clonotype: Its antigen is unidentified.

Sequencing was performed on cultured CD8+ T cells from PBMCs, taken from culture after CMV antigen stimulation. The V gene is TRBV7-8, the J gene TRBJ2-3; 7 positions agree with TRBD1. The sequence was collected from a human donor in good health (CMV status not recorded). Some clones in this sample may be carry-over from other donors' samples. CDR3 amino acids: CASRGPGQSSTDTQYF. The CDR3 DNA reads as TGTGCCAGCAGGGGCCCGGGACAGAGTAGCACAGATACGCAGTATTTT.